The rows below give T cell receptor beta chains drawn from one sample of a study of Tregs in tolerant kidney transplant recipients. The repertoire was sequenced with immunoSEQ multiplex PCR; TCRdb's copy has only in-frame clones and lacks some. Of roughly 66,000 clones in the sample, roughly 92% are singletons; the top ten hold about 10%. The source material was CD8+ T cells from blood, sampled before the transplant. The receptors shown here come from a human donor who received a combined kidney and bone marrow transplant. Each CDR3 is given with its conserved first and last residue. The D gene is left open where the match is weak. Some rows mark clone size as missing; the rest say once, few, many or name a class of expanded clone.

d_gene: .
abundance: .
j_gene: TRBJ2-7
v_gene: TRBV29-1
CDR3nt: TGCAGCGTTGTGACAGGTTCCTACGAGCAGTACTTC
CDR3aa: CSVVTGSYEQYF

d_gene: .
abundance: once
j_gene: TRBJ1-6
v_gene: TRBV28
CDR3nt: TGTGCCAGCAGTGCTGGACAGCTAGATAATTCCCCCCTCCACTTT
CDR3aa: CASSAGQLDNSPLHF

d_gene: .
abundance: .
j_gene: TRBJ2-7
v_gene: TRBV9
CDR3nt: TGTGCCAGCAGCGTAGGCACCAGGCACGAGCAGTACTTC
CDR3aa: CASSVGTRHEQYF

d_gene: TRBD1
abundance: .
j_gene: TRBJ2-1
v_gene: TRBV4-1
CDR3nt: TGCGCCAGCAGCCAAGTTACAGGGGGAGAGAATGAGCAGTTCTTC
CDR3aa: CASSQVTGGENEQFF

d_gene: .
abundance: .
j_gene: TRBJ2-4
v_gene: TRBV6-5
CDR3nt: TGTGCCAGCACAGGGGACAAAAACATTCAGTACTTC
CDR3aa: CASTGDKNIQYF

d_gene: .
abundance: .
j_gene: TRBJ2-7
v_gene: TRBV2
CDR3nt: TGTGCCAGCAGTGAAAGCGGACAGAGCTCCTACGAGCAGTACTTC
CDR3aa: CASSESGQSSYEQYF

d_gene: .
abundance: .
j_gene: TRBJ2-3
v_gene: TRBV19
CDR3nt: TGTGCCAGTAGTATGGGGGGAGTGGGGACGCAGTATTTT
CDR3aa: CASSMGGVGTQYF

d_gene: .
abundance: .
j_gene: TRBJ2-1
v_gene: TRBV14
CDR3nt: TGTGCCAGCAGCCATGTGACAGACCTTTACAATGAGCAGTTCTTC
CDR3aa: CASSHVTDLYNEQFF

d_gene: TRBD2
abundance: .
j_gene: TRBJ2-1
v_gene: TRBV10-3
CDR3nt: TGTGCCATCAGTGAGCCCGGACTAGCGGGGACGGAATACAATGAGCAGTTCTTC
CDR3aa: CAISEPGLAGTEYNEQFF

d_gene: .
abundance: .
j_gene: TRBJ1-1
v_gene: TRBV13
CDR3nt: TGTGCCAGCAGCTACGTGACAGACGTGAACACTGAAGCTTTCTTT
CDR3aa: CASSYVTDVNTEAFF

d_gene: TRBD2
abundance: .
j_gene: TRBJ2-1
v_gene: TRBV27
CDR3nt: TGTGCCAGCAGTTTATATCGCGGACTAGCGGGACACTACAATGAGCAGTTCTTC
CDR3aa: CASSLYRGLAGHYNEQFF

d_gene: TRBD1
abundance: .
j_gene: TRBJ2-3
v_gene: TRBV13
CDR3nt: TGTGCCAGCAGCTCCAATTCCGGGACAGGGGAATCAGATACGCAGTATTTT
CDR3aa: CASSSNSGTGESDTQYF

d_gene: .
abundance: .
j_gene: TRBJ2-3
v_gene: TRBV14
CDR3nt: TGTGCCAGCAGCCAAAGCCACGGGAGAAGGTATACGCAGTATTTT
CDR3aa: CASSQSHGRRYTQYF

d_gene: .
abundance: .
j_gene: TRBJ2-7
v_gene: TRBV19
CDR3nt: TGTGCCAGTAGTCCAGTGACAGGAACCTACGAGCAGTACTTC
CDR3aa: CASSPVTGTYEQYF

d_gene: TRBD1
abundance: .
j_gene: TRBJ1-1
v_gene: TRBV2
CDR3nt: TGTGCCAGCAGTGGTACAGGGGGCCTTTGGACTGAAGCTTTCTTT
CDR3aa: CASSGTGGLWTEAFF

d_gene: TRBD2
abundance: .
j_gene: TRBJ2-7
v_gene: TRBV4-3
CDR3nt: TGCGCCAGCAGCCAAGAGGAGGCTAGCGGATACGAGCAGTACTTC
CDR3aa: CASSQEEASGYEQYF

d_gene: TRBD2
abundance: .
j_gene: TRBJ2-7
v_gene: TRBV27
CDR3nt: TGTGCCAGCAGTCCGCAGCGGGGATCACCCTCCTACGAGCAGTACTTC
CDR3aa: CASSPQRGSPSYEQYF

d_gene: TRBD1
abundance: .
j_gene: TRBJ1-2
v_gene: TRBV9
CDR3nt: TGTGCCAGCAGCGGGAGACAGGGTCTATTCTATGGCTACACCTTC
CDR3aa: CASSGRQGLFYGYTF

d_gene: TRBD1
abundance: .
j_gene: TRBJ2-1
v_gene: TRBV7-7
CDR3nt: TGTGCCAGCAGCCTGGGGACAGGGGCGCCCGAGCAGTTCTTC
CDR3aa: CASSLGTGAPEQFF

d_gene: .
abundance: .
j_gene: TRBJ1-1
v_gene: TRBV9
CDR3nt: TGTGCCAGCAGCCCCAGAATGAACACTGAAGCTTTCTTT
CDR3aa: CASSPRMNTEAFF

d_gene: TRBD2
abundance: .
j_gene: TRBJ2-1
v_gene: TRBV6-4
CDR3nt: TGTGCCAGCAGTGACTCGAGTAGCGGGATATACAATGAGCAGTTCTTC
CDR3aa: CASSDSSSGIYNEQFF

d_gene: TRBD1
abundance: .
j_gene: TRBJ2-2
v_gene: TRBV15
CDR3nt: TGTGCCACCAGCACCGACAGGGGTAGGGCCGGGGAGCTGTTTTTT
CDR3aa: CATSTDRGRAGELFF

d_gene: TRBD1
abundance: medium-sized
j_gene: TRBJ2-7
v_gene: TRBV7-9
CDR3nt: TGTGCCAGCAGCCACCGGGACAGGAACTACGAGCAGTACTTC
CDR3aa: CASSHRDRNYEQYF

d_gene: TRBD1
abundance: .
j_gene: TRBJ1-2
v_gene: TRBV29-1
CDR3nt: TGCAGCGTTGAACTCCGGGACAGGATGAACTATGGCTACACCTTC
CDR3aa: CSVELRDRMNYGYTF

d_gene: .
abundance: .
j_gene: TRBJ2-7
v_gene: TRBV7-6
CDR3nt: TGTGCCAGCAGTCCAGGTACCTACGAGCAGTACTTC
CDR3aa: CASSPGTYEQYF